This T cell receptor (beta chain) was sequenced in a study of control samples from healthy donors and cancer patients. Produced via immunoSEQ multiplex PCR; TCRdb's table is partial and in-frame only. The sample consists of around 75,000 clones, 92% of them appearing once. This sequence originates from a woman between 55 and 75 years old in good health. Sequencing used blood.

The CDR3 coding sequence is TGTGCCAGTAGTATTCGGGGACTAGCGGGGGCTAACACCGGGGAGCTGTTTTTT. It codes for CASSIRGLAGANTGELFF. The genes are TRBV19 and TRBJ2-2, with 14 bases that match TRBD2. The germline V gene has CDR1 LNHDA and CDR2 SQIVND (reference sequence). The CDR3 length is 18 residues. With V trimmed by 3 bases and J by 2 bases, 5 bases remained unmatched.